A single sample gave rise to the 25 T cell receptor beta chains below, sequenced in a study of cytomegalovirus exposure and HLA in healthy donors. This PCR relied on a set of 60 Vbeta primers and 13 Jbeta primers. The data were produced by immunoSEQ multiplex PCR, yet TCRdb's version contains in-frame clones alone and is incomplete. The sample includes roughly 150,000 clones, approximately 80% of them seen just once. The sequencing sample was made of PBMCs. Receptors originate from a man aged 30-40 years in good health and CMV-seropositive.

In the case of this clone: One end of the junction varies from germline; a read error may be responsible. The V call is TRBV7-9, the J call TRBJ2-4; TRBD1 is a possible D gene (5 bases). Germline V gene sequence: CDR1 SEHNR, CDR2 FQNEAQ (reference sequence). The CDR3 contains 17 residues. CDR3 region: CSSSLSQGSLAKNIQYF. CDR3 nucleotide sequence: TGTTCCAGCAGCTTAAGTCAGGGCTCCTTAGCCAAAAACATTCAGTACTTC.

The V and J genes are TRBV28 and TRBJ2-5; 8 bases fit TRBD1. Germline loops: CDR1 MDHEN, CDR2 SYDVKM. J gave up 5 bases and V 5 bases, and 4 bases lay outside the gene matches. The CDR3 extends over 13 amino acids. CDR3 bases: TGTGCCAGCAGTGACAGGGGCGGGGAGACCCAGTACTTC. Amino acids: CASSDRGGETQYF. Full variable domain (missing parts from reference TRBV28 and TRBJ2-5): DVKVTQSSRYLVKRTGEKVFLECVQDMDHENMFWYRQDPGLGLRLIYFSYDVKMKEKGDIPEGYSVSREKKERFSLILESASTNQTSMYLCASSDRGGETQYFGPGTRLLVL.

The chain has TRBV19 and TRBJ2-1, with 8 bases that match TRBD2. Germline V gives CDR1 LNHDA, CDR2 SQIVND (reference sequence). With V trimmed by 7 bases and J by 0 bases, 14 bases remained unmatched. This CDR3 spans 18 amino acids. CDR3 in amino acids: CASNPRSGLASSYNEQFF. The CDR3 nucleotides are TGTGCCAGTAACCCCCGAAGCGGACTAGCAAGCTCCTACAATGAGCAGTTCTTC.

This chain links TRBV11-3 with TRBJ2-2; the match to TRBD2 covers 7 bases. Germline CDR1 reads SGHNT; CDR2 reads YENEEA. Germline trimming cut 5 bases from V and 6 bases from J; bases unmatched to any gene: 3. The CDR3 loop spans 13 amino acids. CDR3 DNA sequence: TGTGCCAGCAGCGCAACTAGCGCCGGGGAGCTGTTTTTT. This translates into CASSATSAGELFF. The variable domain in full, completed from reference TRBV11-3 and TRBJ2-2, reads EAGVVQSPRYKIIEKKQPVAFWCNPISGHNTLYWYLQNLGQGPELLIRYENEEAVDDSQLPKDRFSAERLKGVDSTLKIQPAELGDSAVYLCASSATSAGELFFGEGSRLTVL.

The CDR3 sequence is CASSLFREAFF. The CDR3 coding sequence is TGTGCCAGCTCTCTATTCCGTGAAGCTTTCTTT. The rearrangement joins TRBV28 to TRBJ1-1, with no clear D. Per the germline V gene, CDR1 is MDHEN and CDR2 is SYDVKM. Trimming cost V 8 bases and J 7 bases, with 11 bases left between them. The CDR3 has 11 residues.

The J gene is TRBJ1-3, the V gene TRBV21-1; the listed D gene, TRBD1, was not tested against the DNA. TRBV21-1 is noted as a pseudogene. The CDR3 runs 16 residues. The CDR3 reads CASSKRTGETGNTIYF. The CDR3 DNA sequence: TGTGCCAGCAGCAAACGCACAGGGGAAACTGGAAACACCATATATTTT.

The chain's CDR3 is CASSLQGPLNTEAFF. CDR3 bases: TGTGCCAGCAGCTTACAGGGCCCCTTGAACACTGAAGCTTTCTTT. V and J are TRBV7-2 and TRBJ1-1, with D possibly matching TRBD1 (5 bases). CDR3 length: 15 amino acids. Germline-derived CDR1 and CDR2 are SGHTA and FQGNSA. V was clipped by 2 bases and J by 0 bases, with 10 bases between them.

CDR3 coding DNA: TGCGCCAGCAGTCAAGAGGGGGGGATAGGTGGCTACACCTTC. This sequence encodes CASSQEGGIGGYTF. The J gene is TRBJ1-2, the V gene TRBV5-1; TRBD1 is a possible D gene (6 bases). CDR3 length: 14 residues. V lost 5 bases, J lost 7 bases, and 18 bases lay in between. From germline, CDR1 is SGHRS and CDR2 YFSETQ. The full variable domain, its missing parts supplied by reference TRBV5-1 and TRBJ1-2, is KAGVTQTPRYLIKTRGQQVTLSCSPISGHRSVSWYQQTPGQGLQFLFEYFSETQRNKGNFPGRFSGRQFSNSRSEMNVSTLELGDSALYLCASSQEGGIGGYTFGSGTRLTVV.

J is TRBJ2-1 and V is TRBV7-9; 7 bases line up with TRBD2. CDR1 and CDR2 from the germline V gene are SEHNR and FQNEAQ (reference sequence). Trimming at V came to 1 base and at J to 0 bases, leaving 0 bases not matched to a gene. This CDR3 spans 15 amino acids. In DNA form, the CDR3 reads TGTGCCAGCAGCTTAGGGGGGGGCTCCTACAATGAGCAGTTCTTC. It translates to CASSLGGGSYNEQFF. The entire variable domain, with the rest obtained from reference TRBV7-9 and TRBJ2-1, is as follows: DTGVSQNPRHKITKRGQNVTFRCDPISEHNRLYWYRQTLGQGPEFLTYFQNEAQLEKSRLLSDRFSAERPKGSFSTLEIQRTEQGDSAMYLCASSLGGGSYNEQFFGPGTRLTVL.

The J gene is TRBJ2-5, the V gene TRBV5-6, with D tentatively TRBD1 (7 bases). This CDR3 has 14 amino acids. V shed 4 bases and J shed 1 base, with 11 bases lying between them. The germline V gene encodes CDR1 SGHDT and CDR2 YYEEEE. This CDR3 reads CASSQGGLQETQYF. The CDR3 DNA sequence: TGTGCCAGCAGCCAGGGGGGTCTCCAAGAGACCCAGTACTTC.

This clone came up a few times. This sequence joins TRBV18 and TRBJ2-7, with 12 positions matching TRBD2. CDR3 length equals 15 residues. Per the germline V gene, CDR1 is KGHSH and CDR2 is LQKENI. V shed 6 bases, J shed 4 bases, and the junction held 7 bases outside the gene matches. CDR3 sequence reads: CASSPTSGSQYEQYF. CDR3 nucleotide sequence: TGTGCCAGCTCCCCGACTAGCGGGAGCCAATACGAGCAGTACTTC.

The chain joins TRBV29-1 to TRBJ1-5; 10 nucleotides match TRBD1. The CDR3 length is 13 residues. Germline CDR1 is SQVTM and CDR2 is ANQGSEA. V lost 5 bases and J lost 4; bases outside the gene matches: 2. In DNA form, the CDR3 reads TGCAGCGTTCAGGACAGGGGGAATCAGCCCCAGCATTTT. Protein product: CSVQDRGNQPQHF.

This rearrangement joins TRBV7-9 to TRBJ1-2; D is unclear. This CDR3 contains 15 residues. Deletions cut 0 bases from V and 3 bases from J, with 11 bases between. CDR1 is SEHNR, CDR2 FQNEAQ, per germline (reference sequence). CDR3 loop: CASSLARGSHYGYTF. The CDR3 nucleotides are TGTGCCAGCAGCTTAGCTCGGGGATCCCACTATGGCTACACCTTC.

The chain employs TRBV19 and TRBJ1-1; D is perhaps TRBD1 (6 bases). From germline, CDR1 is LNHDA and CDR2 SQIVND (reference sequence). The CDR3 is made up of 14 amino acids. Trimming removed 3 bases from V and 1 base from J, with 9 bases in between. The CDR3 sequence: CASSIRDTNTEAFF. CDR3 in DNA: TGTGCCAGTAGTATTCGGGACACGAACACTGAAGCTTTCTTT.

The genes are TRBV23-1 and TRBJ2-7; perhaps TRBD1 as D (5 bases). TRBV23-1 is an ORF, and what it does is uncertain. The CDR3 spans 14 residues. Trimming left V 0 bases short and J 1 base short, with 7 bases between. The CDR3 DNA reads TGCGCCAGCAGTCAATCAGGGGCTTCCTACGAGCAGTACTTC. Translated: CASSQSGASYEQYF.

The genes are TRBV28 and TRBJ1-1; D not resolved. This CDR3 is built from 12 residues. CDR1 and CDR2 (germline): MDHEN, SYDVKM. Trimming left V 8 bases short and J 2 bases short, with 9 bases between. In DNA form, the CDR3 reads TGTGCCAGCGGCCGTACAAACACTGAAGCTTTCTTT. Translation gives CASGRTNTEAFF.

Only one count was recorded for this clone. The chain recombines TRBV29-1 with TRBJ2-5, with 7 nucleotides matching TRBD1. This CDR3 region has 12 residues. With 3 bases clipped from V and 4 bases from J, the junction kept 2 bases outside the gene matches. Germline V gene lookup returns CDR1 SQVTM and CDR2 ANQGSEA. DNA of the CDR3: TGCAGCGTTGAGAGACAGGGAGAGACCCAGTACTTC. Translating gives CSVERQGETQYF.

The chain recombines TRBV4-1 with TRBJ1-5; TRBD1 matches at 7 bases. CDR1 MGHRA and CDR2 YSYEKL come from the germline V gene. Germline trimming cut 2 bases from V and 0 bases from J; bases unmatched to any gene: 4. CDR3 size: 16 residues. The CDR3 region has the DNA TGCGCCAGCAGCCAATACGGACAGGATAGCAATCAGCCCCAGCATTTT. This sequence encodes CASSQYGQDSNQPQHF.

This sequence joins TRBV9 and TRBJ2-2, with 8 bases that match TRBD2. Germline assignment: CDR1 SGDLS and CDR2 YYNGEE. The CDR3 length is 20 residues. The V gene end was trimmed by 3 bases and the J gene end by 1 base; junction bases not matched to a gene: 17. The CDR3 spells CASSAARTGGADLNTGELFF. As DNA, the CDR3 is TGTGCCAGCAGCGCCGCTAGGACCGGGGGGGCCGACTTGAACACCGGGGAGCTGTTTTTT.

The chain uses TRBV4-1 and TRBJ2-1, with TRBD2 matching over 8 bases. The germline V gene has CDR1 MGHRA and CDR2 YSYEKL. V lost 1 base, J lost 3 bases, and 5 bases stayed unmatched. The CDR3 covers 16 residues. CDR3 bases: TGCGCCAGCAGCCAAGTATTAGCGGGGTTCTACAATGAGCAGTTCTTC. Amino acids: CASSQVLAGFYNEQFF.

The chain links TRBV7-9 to TRBJ2-5; 7 bases line up with TRBD2. Germline values: CDR1 SEHNR, CDR2 FQNEAQ (reference sequence). This CDR3 region has 15 residues. The ends lost 5 bases at V and 2 bases at J; junction bases unmatched: 8. For the CDR3, the DNA is TGTGCCAGCAGCCCGGGGACTACGCGTCAAGAGACCCAGTACTTC. This translates into CASSPGTTRQETQYF. The variable domain in full, completed from reference TRBV7-9 and TRBJ2-5, reads DTGVSQNPRHKITKRGQNVTFRCDPISEHNRLYWYRQTLGQGPEFLTYFQNEAQLEKSRLLSDRFSAERPKGSFSTLEIQRTEQGDSAMYLCASSPGTTRQETQYFGPGTRLLVL.

This chain links TRBV2 with TRBJ2-5; tentative D call: TRBD2 (5 bases). The J call could be wrong; TRBJ2-7 is a better fit for the DNA end. CDR1 and CDR2 (germline): SNHLY, FYNNEI. The CDR3 has 12 residues. The CDR3 nucleotides are TGTGCCAGCAGCGGCTCGGGATTCGAGCAGTACTTC. It translates to CASSGSGFEQYF.

The genes are TRBV2 and TRBJ2-5, with 7 bases that match TRBD1. Germline CDR1 SNHLY, CDR2 FYNNEI. With V trimmed by 10 bases and J by 0 bases, 8 bases remained unmatched. The CDR3 is 14 residues long. The CDR3 nucleotides are TGTGCCAACCTCGGGACAGCGAACCAAGAGACCCAGTACTTC. Translated, it gives CANLGTANQETQYF. The full variable domain, in which reference TRBV2 and TRBJ2-5 provide the parts outside the CDR3, is EPEVTQTPSHQVTQMGQEVILRCVPISNHLYFYWYRQILGQKVEFLVSFYNNEISEKSEIFDDQFSVERPDGSNFTLKIRSTKLEDSAMYFCANLGTANQETQYFGPGTRLLVL.

This clone was observed a handful of times. The chain carries TRBV7-8 and TRBJ2-7; D gene unclear. Germline lookup yields CDR1 SGHVS and CDR2 FQNEAQ. This CDR3 has 13 amino acids. The CDR3 reads CVSKQEPAYEQYF. The CDR3 DNA sequence: TGTGTTAGCAAGCAAGAGCCGGCCTACGAGCAGTACTTC.

The J gene is TRBJ2-5, the V gene TRBV5-1, with TRBD2 matching over 11 bases. V dropped 3 bases and J dropped 9; count of bases not matched to a gene: 10. CDR1 and CDR2 from the germline V gene are SGHRS and YFSETQ. The CDR3 spans 15 residues. CDR3 protein: CASSSMTSGVRAQYF. The CDR3, as DNA: TGCGCCAGCAGCTCTATGACTAGCGGGGTTAGGGCCCAGTACTTC.